This TCR beta chain came from a study of blood T cell repertoires in COVID-19. Methods used by the authors: From reference gene primer amplification, estimates of nucleated cell counts were derived. TCRdb keeps only in-frame clones here, not all; method: immunoSEQ multiplex PCR. V and J calls and clone size are given by that table; D and trimming were obtained from the DNA. The profile shows roughly 260,000 clones, about nine tenths of them singletons. Trimming removed 2 bases from V and 4 bases from J, with 17 bases in between. The CDR3 totals 16 residues. The germline V gene encodes CDR1 MNHEY and CDR2 SVGAGI.

Sequencing was carried out using peripheral blood. The chain couples TRBV6-5 to TRBJ1-2; maybe TRBD1 (6 bases). The clonotype originates from a person between 18 and 35 years old with COVID-19, enrolled during active disease. CDR3 coding DNA: TGTGCCAGCAGTTACGGGACAAGGGGAGCTATCTATGGCTACACCTTC. Amino acids: CASSYGTRGAIYGYTF.